These T cell receptor beta chains were read from a single sample in a study of T-cell reconstitution after alpha-beta-depleted transplantation in children. TCRdb re-called the PCR reads with MiXCR, one entry per CDR3 protein. The sample consists of around 360,000 distinct CDR3 sequences, 10% of them appearing once. Specimen: PBMCs from the stem cell graft donor, collected from the stem cell graft. These receptors were obtained from a human donor who donated a stem cell graft to a child with acute lymphoblastic leukemia. Both conserved end residues are part of each CDR3. The order of the fields is D gene, V gene, clone size, J gene, CDR3 DNA, CDR3 protein. A D gene is named only where the DNA matches it firmly. Rows give clone size only sometimes, using once, few, many, or a class for an expanded clone.

.	TRBV12-5	few	TRBJ2-1	TGTGCCGAGACCGACTCCTACAATGAGCAGTTCTTC	CAETDSYNEQFF
TRBD1	TRBV10-3	few	TRBJ1-1	TGTGCCATCAGGACAGGGTACAACACTGAAGCTTTCTTT	CAIRTGYNTEAFF
.	TRBV14	few	TRBJ2-7	TGTGCCAGCAGCCAGGTCCGGAGGGAGCAGTACTTC	CASSQVRREQYF
.	TRBV6-2/TRBV6-3	.	TRBJ2-3	TGTGCCAGCAGTTCAGAGAGCACAGATACGCAGTATTTT	CASSSESTDTQYF
.	TRBV20-1	.	TRBJ2-7	TGCAGTGCTGACCGGCTCGGGCCCTACGAGCAGTACTTC	CSADRLGPYEQYF
.	TRBV20-1	.	TRBJ2-5	TGCAGTGCCCCCGTCCAAAGGAAGACCCAGTACTTC	CSAPVQRKTQYF
.	TRBV3-1	many	TRBJ1-1	TGTGCCAGCAGCCAACGAAGGGCCAGGGAGAACACTGAAGCTTTCTTT	CASSQRRARENTEAFF
.	TRBV20-1	many	TRBJ1-5	TGCAGTGCTAGCGCTTCCAATCAGCCCCAGCATTTT	CSASASNQPQHF
TRBD2	TRBV3-1	.	TRBJ2-1	TGTGCCAGCAGCCAAGACCCGGGGACTAGCCCGTTCTTC	CASSQDPGTSPFF
TRBD1	TRBV3-1	few	TRBJ2-4	TGTGCCAGCAGCCAAGGAGGGGGCGATCGTAGCATTCAGTACTTC	CASSQGGGDRSIQYF
.	TRBV5-1	.	TRBJ2-6	TGCGCCAGCAGCGCGACTGGGGCCAACGTCCTGACTTTC	CASSATGANVLTF
.	TRBV6-5	few	TRBJ2-3	TGTGCCAGCCGGCGAGCGGGTACTACGCAGTATTTT	CASRRAGTTQYF
TRBD2	TRBV4-2	few	TRBJ2-2	TGTGCCAGCAGCCAAGAGGGCGACGGGAGGGGAATCACCGGGGAGCTGTTTTTT	CASSQEGDGRGITGELFF
TRBD2	TRBV6-2/TRBV6-3	many	TRBJ2-7	TGTGCCAGCAGTTACGCTAGCGGGAGAGACGAGCAGTACTTC	CASSYASGRDEQYF
TRBD1	TRBV12-3/TRBV12-4	few	TRBJ1-2	TGTGCCAGCAGTCGGGGGCTGGGACAGGGCCCTTGGGATGGCTACACCTTC	CASSRGLGQGPWDGYTF
TRBD1	TRBV7-9	.	TRBJ2-7	TGTGCCAGCAGCCCTATCGGGACAGTATCTTACGAGCAGTACTTC	CASSPIGTVSYEQYF
TRBD1	TRBV25-1	few	TRBJ2-1	TGTGCCAGCAGTGAACCCATCCCTAGGACAGGGAGCTCCTACAATGAGCAGTTCTTC	CASSEPIPRTGSSYNEQFF
.	TRBV15	few	TRBJ1-2	TGTGCCACCAGCAGAGATCGGAGTCTTGGCTACACCTTC	CATSRDRSLGYTF
.	TRBV11-2	.	TRBJ1-5	TGTGCCAGCAGCTTAGAAGCCGATCAGCCCCAGCATTTT	CASSLEADQPQHF
.	TRBV3-1	many	TRBJ2-1	TGTGCCAGCAGCCAAGATCGTCGGCCTAGCCTGGGTGAGCAGTTCTTC	CASSQDRRPSLGEQFF
.	TRBV3-1	.	TRBJ2-7	TGTGCCAGCAGCCAAGATTCCCCCTACCCAGGGGAGCAGTACTTC	CASSQDSPYPGEQYF
.	TRBV29-1	.	TRBJ2-2	TGCAGCGTTCTAGGGAACACCGGGGAGCTGTTTTTT	CSVLGNTGELFF
.	TRBV7-9	few	TRBJ1-1	TGTGCCAGCAGCCAAACAACAGGGATCGAGAACACTGAAGCTTTCTTT	CASSQTTGIENTEAFF
.	TRBV28	few	TRBJ1-2	.	CASSLSRTVLRDGYTF
.	TRBV10-3	.	TRBJ1-1	TGTGCCATCAGTGAGTCTCGACAGATGAACACTGAAGCTTTCTTT	CAISESRQMNTEAFF
TRBD2	TRBV7-2	few	TRBJ2-5	TGTGCCAGCAGCTTAGCATCGGCTAGCGGGGGGGGGACCCAGTACTTC	CASSLASASGGGTQYF
.	TRBV5-1	few	TRBJ2-7	TGCGCCAGCAGCTTCGGGCGGCCGGGGGCTCCCTACGAGCAGTACTTC	CASSFGRPGAPYEQYF
.	TRBV10-3	few	TRBJ2-1	TGTGCCATCAGTGGAGTCGGGAGCTCCTACAATGAGCAGTTCTTC	CAISGVGSSYNEQFF
.	TRBV6-4	few	TRBJ1-2	TGTGCCAGCAGTGTTAGCCCCAAGGGAAACTATGGCTACACCTTC	CASSVSPKGNYGYTF